The 8 T cell receptor beta chains below come from one sample, sequenced in a study of blood T cell repertoires in COVID-19. Sequenced by immunoSEQ multiplex PCR; TCRdb stores in-frame clones only, minus some. Among over 350,000 clones, roughly 90% were seen once, and the ten largest hold just over 0.85%. The sequenced material came from PBMCs or T cells enriched from blood (not recorded which). Receptor source: a woman in her 40s who had been exposed to COVID-19.

The chain combines TRBV3-1 (or the pseudogene TRBV3-2) with TRBJ2-5; a possible D gene is TRBD1 (5 bases). Germline CDR1 and CDR2: LGHDT and YNNKEL (reference sequence). V was shortened by 1 base and J by 5 bases, with 20 bases between the two germline ends. The CDR3 length is 17 residues. CDR3 bases: TGTGCCAGCAGCCAAGGATTGGAAGGGGTTAGAACGGAGACCCAGTACTTC. Translation: CASSQGLEGVRTETQYF.

The gene calls are TRBV29-1 and TRBJ1-4; TRBD1 aligns across 7 bases. Trimming removed 6 bases from V and 3 bases from J; junction bases left unmatched: 13. This CDR3 contains 16 residues. Germline CDR1 and CDR2: SQVTM and ANQGSEA. The CDR3 here is CSVKGANSGANEKLFF. The DNA of the CDR3 is TGCAGCGTAAAGGGGGCTAACTCGGGAGCTAATGAAAAACTGTTTTTT.

The rearrangement joins TRBV13 to TRBJ1-1, with 10 bases aligning to TRBD1. V lost 5 bases and J lost 3; bases outside the gene matches: 12. Germline V gene lookup returns CDR1 PRHDT and CDR2 FYEKMQ (reference sequence). The CDR3 extends over 17 amino acids. As DNA, the CDR3 is TGTGCCAGCAGCCCAATAGGGACAGGGGACGGGGACACTGAAGCTTTCTTT. Protein: CASSPIGTGDGDTEAFF.

V usage is TRBV2 and J usage is TRBJ2-2; 7 bases are shared with TRBD2. From germline, CDR1 is SNHLY and CDR2 FYNNEI. This CDR3 contains 11 residues. Losses at the gene ends were 7 bases for V and 8 bases for J; bases not matched to a gene: 1. CDR3: CASTGGGELFF. CDR3 bases: TGTGCCAGCACGGGGGGAGGGGAGCTGTTTTTT.

This clone came up a few times. The CDR3 protein is CASSIRDTQYF. CDR3 DNA: TGTGCCAGTAGTATACGGGATACGCAGTATTTT. V is TRBV19 and J is TRBJ2-3; no reliable D call. V was cut by 2 bases and J by 6 bases, with 3 bases left in between. CDR3 size: 11 residues. The germline CDR1 and CDR2 sequences are LNHDA and SQIVND (reference sequence).

CDR3 nucleotide sequence: TGTGCCAGTACCCGACAGGGGGCGATAGGCAATCAGCCCCAGCATTTT. Translating gives CASTRQGAIGNQPQHF. This chain links TRBV19 with TRBJ1-5; 10 nucleotides line up with TRBD1. Germline assignment: CDR1 LNHDA and CDR2 SQIVND (reference sequence). The V segment lost 7 bases and the J segment 2 bases; nucleotides outside the gene matches: 8. CDR3 size: 16 residues.

This CDR3 is CATSSERQPATAFF. The CDR3 DNA sequence: TGTGCCACCAGCAGTGAACGACAGCCGGCTACAGCTTTCTTT. The chain joins TRBV15 to TRBJ1-1; a possible D gene is TRBD1 (5 bases). Germline CDR1 LNHNV, CDR2 YYDKDF (reference sequence). This CDR3 spans 14 amino acids. V dropped 3 bases and J dropped 10 bases, with 18 bases sitting between them.

The rearrangement joins TRBV10-1 to TRBJ2-3, with 8 nucleotides matching TRBD2. The CDR3 covers 20 residues. J gave up 4 bases and V 0 bases, and 18 bases lay outside the gene matches. From germline, CDR1 is WNHNN and CDR2 SYGVQD (reference sequence). In nucleotides, the CDR3 is TGCGCCAGCAGTGAGTCCCCCCTAGCGGGTGTAGTGAGTGAGGCAGATACGCAGTATTTT. It specifies CASSESPLAGVVSEADTQYF.